This T cell receptor beta chain comes out of a study of cytomegalovirus exposure and HLA in healthy donors. About the research overall: Assignment to the Caucasian-associated ancestry cluster applied to around four fifths of the 350 to 500 genotyped donors. Study observations and caveats: Listed as cytomegalovirus-associated were over 150 TCR beta chains. In a later analysis, compared with equally common non-associated chains, HLA-associated beta chains were more expanded. In a later analysis, TCR association rates varied by HLA locus: DRB1 most, HLA-C fewest.

A remark on this clone: What it binds is unknown.

With V trimmed by 1 base and J by 5 bases, 0 bases remained unmatched. CDR3 length: 14 amino acids. The germline gives CDR1 LGHNT, CDR2 FRNRAP. With 60 Vbeta and 13 Jbeta primers, the PCR was carried out. The protocol was immunoSEQ multiplex PCR, while the TCRdb copy is restricted to in-frame clones and leaves out a portion. The sample has about 190,000 clones, approximately 75% seen once; the top ten hold under 5%. The sequenced sample was PBMCs. This sequence was found in a man in his thirties or forties in good health and CMV-seropositive. The chain couples TRBV12-5 to TRBJ1-5; 9 bases align to TRBD1. In DNA form, the CDR3 reads TGTGCTAGTGGTTTGGGACAGGGGGATCAGCCCCAGCATTTT. This gives the protein CASGLGQGDQPQHF.